A single sample gave rise to the 32 T cell receptor beta chains below, sequenced in a study of T cell responses to AZD1222 COVID-19 vaccine. Here immunoSEQ multiplex PCR was the method, and the copy in TCRdb shows in-frame clones only, minus some. Of some 86,000 clones listed, roughly nine tenths are singletons. The sequencing here drew on peripheral blood, taken on day 0 of AZD1222 vaccination. These TCRs come from an adult in good health.

This clone occurred once. The chain recombines TRBV5-4 with TRBJ1-2; 8 bases align to TRBD1. V lost 2 bases and J lost 6; bases outside the gene matches: 3. The CDR3 is 13 amino acids. Per the germline V gene, CDR1 is SGHNT and CDR2 is YYREEE (reference sequence). The CDR3 is CASSFDRGHGYTF. The CDR3 DNA reads TGTGCCAGCAGCTTCGACAGGGGACATGGCTACACCTTC.

The genes are TRBV7-3 and TRBJ2-7, with D possibly matching TRBD1 (5 bases). CDR1 is SGHTA and CDR2 is FQGTGA in the germline V gene. The CDR3 sequence is 14 residues long. The V end was cut by 2 bases, the J end by 1 base, with 9 bases between. The CDR3 bases are TGTGCCAGCAGCTTACCGACAGAATCCTACGAGCAGTACTTC. Translation gives CASSLPTESYEQYF.

This clone was observed once. The V gene is TRBV4-2, the J gene TRBJ1-2; possible D gene TRBD1, 6 bases. V gave up 0 bases and J gave up 4 bases, with 12 bases separating them. Germline loops: CDR1 LGHNA, CDR2 YNFKEQ. The CDR3 has 15 amino acids. The CDR3, as DNA: TGTGCCAGCAGCCAAGATCAGGGGAATTTCTATGGCTACACCTTC. The encoded protein is CASSQDQGNFYGYTF.

The gene calls are TRBV18 and TRBJ2-1; 16 nucleotides align to TRBD2. CDR3 size: 17 residues. Germline CDR1 and CDR2: KGHSH and LQKENI. J was trimmed by 8 bases and V by 4 bases; bases with no gene match: 8. The chain's CDR3 is CASSLPPGLAGGHEQFF. CDR3 nucleotides: TGTGCCAGCTCACTGCCCCCGGGACTAGCGGGAGGGCATGAGCAGTTCTTC.

The V and J genes are TRBV6-4 and TRBJ1-1; D remains ambiguous. The CDR3 covers 14 residues. V was shortened by 0 bases and J by 1 base, with 6 bases between the two germline ends. From germline, CDR1 is MRHNA and CDR2 SNTAGT. As DNA, the CDR3 is TGTGCCAGCAGTGACTCATCGGAGAACACTGAAGCTTTCTTT. The encoded protein is CASSDSSENTEAFF.

CDR3 bases: TGTGCCAGCAGCAAGAGCGGGAGGGATGGCACCGGGGAGCTGTTTTTT. It specifies CASSKSGRDGTGELFF. The rearrangement links TRBV2 to TRBJ2-2; 10 bases fit TRBD2. CDR3 length: 16 amino acids. Germline V gene lookup returns CDR1 SNHLY and CDR2 FYNNEI. V gave up 6 bases and J gave up 4 bases; unmatched junction bases: 8. Filled out from reference TRBV2 and TRBJ2-2, the complete variable domain reads EPEVTQTPSHQVTQMGQEVILRCVPISNHLYFYWYRQILGQKVEFLVSFYNNEISEKSEIFDDQFSVERPDGSNFTLKIRSTKLEDSAMYFCASSKSGRDGTGELFFGEGSRLTVL.

J is TRBJ2-4 and V is TRBV7-9, with 7 bases fitting TRBD1. The CDR3 runs to 13 residues. J lost 6 bases, V lost 5 bases, and 4 bases had no gene match. CDR1 SEHNR and CDR2 FQNEAQ come from the germline V gene (reference sequence). In DNA form, the CDR3 reads TGTGCCAGCAGCGAGGGACAGACAAACATTCAGTACTTC. It specifies CASSEGQTNIQYF.

This clone came up once. V gene TRBV4-2 combines with J gene TRBJ2-7, with 8 bases lining up with TRBD2. CDR3 size: 16 residues. Germline V gene sequence: CDR1 LGHNA, CDR2 YNFKEQ. J gave up 0 bases and V 1 base, and 5 bases lay outside the gene matches. The CDR3 DNA reads as TGTGCCAGCAGCCAAGGATTTAGCGGGGCCTCCTACGAGCAGTACTTC. Its protein is CASSQGFSGASYEQYF.

The rearrangement uses TRBV28 and TRBJ1-5; tentative D call: TRBD1 (5 bases). The germline V gene has CDR1 MDHEN and CDR2 SYDVKM. This CDR3 comprises 14 residues. The germline V and J ends were trimmed by 7 bases and 5 bases, with 15 bases remaining between them. CDR3 bases: TGTGCCAGCACCCCGGACATGGAAGATCAGCCCCAGCATTTT. The encoded protein is CASTPDMEDQPQHF.

The rearrangement uses TRBV5-4 and TRBJ2-3, with D perhaps TRBD1 (5 bases). Germline V gene lookup returns CDR1 SGHNT and CDR2 YYREEE (reference sequence). The CDR3 is 13 residues long. Trimming took 4 bases from V and 6 from J, leaving 12 bases between them. The CDR3 sequence is CASSILGRDTQYF. CDR3 in DNA: TGTGCCAGCAGCATCCTGGGGCGGGATACGCAGTATTTT.

The gene calls are TRBV7-3 and TRBJ1-3, with D tentatively TRBD1 (5 bases). The CDR3 is 15 amino acids. V shed 5 bases and J shed 0 bases, with 11 bases lying between them. Germline CDR1 reads SGHTA; CDR2 reads FQGTGA. CDR3 amino acids: CASSPGGSSGNTIYF. CDR3 DNA sequence: TGTGCCAGCAGCCCGGGGGGTAGCTCTGGAAACACCATATATTTT.

This clone was observed a handful of times. The chain employs TRBV13 and TRBJ2-3; no reliable D call. The CDR3 loop spans 15 amino acids. From germline, CDR1 is PRHDT and CDR2 FYEKMQ (reference sequence). Trimming stripped 6 bases from V and 5 bases from J, with 18 bases between. Written as DNA, the CDR3 is TGTGCCAGCAGGGTGCTATACCTCCCACAAGATACGCAGTATTTT. Translated: CASRVLYLPQDTQYF.

This sequence joins TRBV28 and TRBJ2-1, with 13 bases lining up with TRBD2. Germline values: CDR1 MDHEN, CDR2 SYDVKM. The CDR3 totals 14 residues. The ends lost 6 bases at V and 12 bases at J; junction bases unmatched: 8. CDR3 residues: CASSETSGRRGQFF. For the CDR3, the DNA is TGTGCCAGCAGCGAGACTAGCGGGAGGAGGGGGCAGTTCTTC.

The chain is built from TRBV9 and TRBJ2-7; D assignment may be TRBD1 or TRBD2 (5 bases each). This CDR3 is 14 amino acids long. Trimming removed 4 bases at V and 1 base at J, with 12 bases between. Per the germline V gene, CDR1 is SGDLS and CDR2 is YYNGEE. CDR3: CASSPRAGSYEQYF. CDR3 DNA sequence: TGTGCCAGCAGCCCGAGGGCAGGGTCCTACGAGCAGTACTTC. Full variable domain (missing parts from reference TRBV9 and TRBJ2-7): DSGVTQTPKHLITATGQRVTLRCSPRSGDLSVYWYQQSLDQGLQFLIQYYNGEERAKGNILERFSAQQFPDLHSELNLSSLELGDSALYFCASSPRAGSYEQYFGPGTRLTVT.

The V gene is TRBV7-9, the J gene TRBJ2-1, with 8 bases lining up with TRBD1. Per germline, CDR1 SEHNR and CDR2 FQNEAQ (reference sequence). Trimming at V came to 3 bases and at J to 11 bases, leaving 21 bases not matched to a gene. This CDR3 has 18 amino acids. In nucleotides, the CDR3 is TGTGCCAGCAGCTTTGGTACAGGGGGGATTTATGGGCGGCCCCAGCAGTTCTTC. Translating it yields CASSFGTGGIYGRPQQFF.

This chain connects TRBV6-2 or TRBV6-3 to TRBJ2-3; TRBD1 is a possible D gene (6 bases). The CDR3 is made up of 15 amino acids. Germline loops: CDR1 MNHEY, CDR2 SVGEGT. Trimming pared 0 bases from V and 4 bases from J, leaving 11 bases between. The CDR3 DNA reads TGTGCCAGCAGTTACTCAGGCAGGGGCCCAGATACGCAGTATTTT. This codes for CASSYSGRGPDTQYF.

The chain recombines TRBV5-8 with TRBJ1-5, with a possible D match to TRBD1 (6 bases). Trimming removed 3 bases at V and 3 bases at J, with 10 bases between. In germline, CDR1 is SGHTS, CDR2 YDEGEE. The CDR3 covers 14 residues. The CDR3 DNA sequence: TGTGCCAGCAGCTCCACAGGGAACAATCAGCCCCAGCATTTT. Translation gives CASSSTGNNQPQHF.

The V and J genes are TRBV11-2 and TRBJ2-7, with a weak D call TRBD1 (6 bases). This CDR3 contains 14 residues. Germline CDR1 reads SGHAT; CDR2 reads FQNNGV. Trimming shortened V by 4 bases and J by 3 bases, and 13 bases separated the two germline ends. The DNA for the CDR3 is TGTGCCAGCAGCTCGCTGACACAGGGCTACGAGCAGTACTTC. Its translation: CASSSLTQGYEQYF.

The rearrangement uses TRBV5-4 and TRBJ2-7; 7 bases fit TRBD2. The length of the CDR3 is 11 residues. V lost 4 bases and J lost 6; bases outside the gene matches: 1. Germline V CDR1 and CDR2: SGHNT, YYREEE (reference sequence). Written as DNA, the CDR3 is TGTGCCAGCAGCGGGGGGGGCGAGCAGTACTTC. It is translated as CASSGGGEQYF.

This chain links TRBV10-3 with TRBJ2-7; D is possibly TRBD1 or TRBD2 (5 bases each). The CDR3 runs 12 residues. Germline-derived CDR1 and CDR2 are ENHRY and SYGVKD. Between the trimmed V and J ends, which lost 10 bases and 6 bases, there was a span of 16 bases. CDR3 nucleotides: TGTGCCAGGGGGAACCGGGCGGGCGAGCAGTACTTC. Translated, it gives CARGNRAGEQYF.

The rearrangement links TRBV21-1 to TRBJ2-1; the D call TRBD2 from the table was never checked on the DNA. TRBV21-1 is reported as a pseudogene. This CDR3 is built from 16 residues. DNA of the CDR3: TGTGCCAGCAAGGGGGGAGGGGTGATTCTACACAATGAGCAGTTCTTC. Encoded protein: CASKGGGVILHNEQFF.

V gene TRBV5-6 combines with J gene TRBJ2-3; 11 bases agree with TRBD2. This CDR3 is built from 14 residues. J was trimmed by 7 bases and V by 5 bases; bases with no gene match: 6. The germline V gene encodes CDR1 SGHDT and CDR2 YYEEEE. The CDR3 bases are TGTGCCAGCAGTCAGACTAGCGGGATGAATACGCAGTATTTT. Protein sequence: CASSQTSGMNTQYF.

V usage is TRBV7-3 and J usage is TRBJ1-1, with TRBD1 matching over 7 bases. The CDR3 has 14 residues. J gave up 1 base and V 4 bases, and 3 bases lay outside the gene matches. Germline V gene data show CDR1 as SGHTA and CDR2 as FQGTGA. This CDR3 reads CASSSGQPNTEAFF. The CDR3 DNA reads as TGTGCCAGCAGCTCGGGACAGCCGAACACTGAAGCTTTCTTT.

The V and J genes are TRBV5-1 and TRBJ2-1; no definite D call. The length of the CDR3 is 14 residues. The ends were cut back, 5 bases at V and 1 base at J, with 10 bases in the middle. Per germline, CDR1 SGHRS and CDR2 YFSETQ. The chain's CDR3 is CASRFGASYNEQFF. In nucleotides, the CDR3 is TGCGCCAGCAGATTCGGAGCGTCCTACAATGAGCAGTTCTTC.

V gene TRBV10-1 combines with J gene TRBJ2-4, with 7 bases fitting TRBD2. CDR3 size: 15 residues. V trimming: 0 bases; J trimming: 3 bases; junction bases outside the gene matches: 2. CDR1 and CDR2 (germline): WNHNN, SYGVQD (reference sequence). For the CDR3, the DNA is TGCGCCAGCAGTGAGTCGTCTAGCGGCAAAAACATTCAGTACTTC. Translation gives CASSESSSGKNIQYF.

The J gene is TRBJ2-3, the V gene TRBV27; no reliable D call. Trimming pared 5 bases from V and 1 base from J, leaving 13 bases between. Per the germline V gene, CDR1 is MNHEY and CDR2 is SMNVEV (reference sequence). The CDR3 has 15 residues. The CDR3: CASSPNPAGTDTQYF. The CDR3 DNA sequence: TGTGCCAGCAGTCCCAACCCTGCCGGCACAGATACGCAGTATTTT.

This sequence joins TRBV6-5 and TRBJ2-3; weak D call: TRBD2 (6 bases). Germline CDR1 reads MNHEY; CDR2 reads SVGAGI. V was shortened by 0 bases and J by 0 bases, with 10 bases between the two germline ends. The CDR3 has 16 residues. The CDR3 protein is CASSYSKSGSTDTQYF. CDR3 in DNA: TGTGCCAGCAGTTACTCGAAAAGCGGGAGCACAGATACGCAGTATTTT.

This clone was observed once. The rearrangement links TRBV27 to TRBJ2-3; possibly TRBD2 for D (7 bases). The CDR3 covers 13 residues. Trimming shortened V by 6 bases and J by 6 bases, and 13 bases separated the two germline ends. Germline-derived CDR1 and CDR2 are MNHEY and SMNVEV (reference sequence). The CDR3 loop is CASRAAGADTQYF. CDR3 DNA: TGTGCCAGCAGGGCCGCGGGGGCCGATACGCAGTATTTT.

V and J are TRBV10-3 and TRBJ2-7, with TRBD2 as a possible D gene (6 bases). CDR1 and CDR2 (germline): ENHRY, SYGVKD. The ends were cut back, 7 bases at V and 3 bases at J, with 16 bases in the middle. The CDR3 is made up of 14 amino acids. CDR3 sequence (DNA): TGTGCCATCACTCAGGAAGGGAGGCGCTACGAGCAGTACTTC. It translates to CAITQEGRRYEQYF.

CDR3 bases: TGCGCCAGCAGCGAAACTAGCGGAAGCACAGATACGCAGTATTTT. This sequence encodes CASSETSGSTDTQYF. The V gene is TRBV5-1, the J gene TRBJ2-3, with TRBD2 identical over 8 bases. The CDR3 is made up of 15 amino acids. Germline V gene sequence: CDR1 SGHRS, CDR2 YFSETQ. V lost 4 bases, J lost 0 bases, and 4 bases stayed unmatched.

This clone was observed once. The chain combines TRBV14 with TRBJ2-7; D gene uncertain. This CDR3 comprises 13 residues. Trimming took off 2 bases at V and 2 bases at J, with 7 bases between the two ends. Looked up from germline, CDR1 is SGHDN and CDR2 is FVKESK. CDR3 residues: CASSQNPAYEQYF. CDR3 sequence (DNA): TGTGCCAGCAGCCAAAACCCCGCCTACGAGCAGTACTTC. The variable domain in full, with the rest retrieved from reference TRBV14 and TRBJ2-7, is EAGVTQFPSHSVIEKGQTVTLRCDPISGHDNLYWYRRVMGKEIKFLLHFVKESKQDESGMPNNRFLAERTGGTYSTLKVQPAELEDSGVYFCASSQNPAYEQYFGPGTRLTVT.

This clone appeared once. The chain joins TRBV30 to TRBJ1-1; D possibly corresponds to TRBD1 (5 bases). V shed 0 bases and J shed 4 bases, with 9 bases lying between them. Germline V gene data show CDR1 as GTSNPN and CDR2 as SVGIG (reference sequence). This CDR3 comprises 13 residues. DNA for the CDR3: TGTGCCTGGAGTGTAATTGGGGGCACTGAAGCTTTCTTT. Amino acid sequence: CAWSVIGGTEAFF.